One sample yielded the 19 T cell receptor beta chains listed below, sequenced in a study of blood T cell repertoires in COVID-19. Sequenced by immunoSEQ multiplex PCR; TCRdb stores in-frame clones only, minus some. The table records roughly 250,000 clones, approximately 80% of them present only once. The sequencing input was peripheral blood. These receptors were taken from a human donor in a cohort sampled during active COVID-19.

The rearrangement uses TRBV28 and TRBJ2-2; weak D call: TRBD1 (6 bases). Germline values: CDR1 MDHEN, CDR2 SYDVKM. This CDR3 comprises 14 residues. The V gene lost 6 bases and the J gene lost 4 bases, with 12 bases spanning the gap. CDR3 region: CASSPGHTTGELFF. CDR3 sequence (DNA): TGTGCCAGCAGCCCGGGACATACCACCGGGGAGCTGTTTTTT.

V and J are TRBV5-6 and TRBJ1-3, with a weak D call TRBD1 (6 bases). The CDR3 runs 15 residues. The germline CDR1 and CDR2 sequences are SGHDT and YYEEEE. Between the trimmed V and J ends, which lost 4 bases and 0 bases, there was a span of 11 bases. CDR3 sequence reads: CASSLTGSSGNTIYF. CDR3 DNA sequence: TGTGCCAGCAGCCTGACAGGTTCCTCTGGAAACACCATATATTTT.

The chain joins TRBV7-8 to TRBJ1-4; D uncertain. This CDR3 is 14 amino acids long. Germline CDR1 is SGHVS and CDR2 is FQNEAQ. Between the trimmed V and J ends, which lost 4 bases and 16 bases, there was a span of 22 bases. This CDR3 is CASSSGFRERKAFF. CDR3 DNA sequence: TGTGCCAGCAGCTCGGGGTTTAGGGAAAGGAAAGCGTTTTTT.

The rearrangement joins TRBV12-3 or TRBV12-4 to TRBJ2-6; D ambiguous. There are 13 residues in the CDR3. V lost 3 bases and J lost 8, with 8 bases in between. The CDR3 DNA sequence: TGTGCCAGCAGTTTCTCCGGTACCAACGTCCTGACTTTC. This encodes CASSFSGTNVLTF.

The chain recombines TRBV19 with TRBJ2-5; possible D gene TRBD2, 7 bases. Trimming removed 1 base from V and 7 bases from J, with 16 bases in between. This CDR3 contains 15 residues. Germline V lookup: CDR1 LNHDA, CDR2 SQIVND (reference sequence). CDR3 sequence: CASSIGGGPEGTQYF. The CDR3 DNA sequence: TGTGCCAGTAGTATAGGGGGGGGGCCGGAAGGGACCCAGTACTTC.

This clone came up once. The chain recombines TRBV21-1 with TRBJ1-5; the D call of TRBD1 is as the table states it, not checked on the DNA. TRBV21-1 is described as a pseudogene. This CDR3 contains 17 residues. The CDR3 bases are TGTGCCAGCTATTCAGGACAGGGAAAGGTCAGCAATCAGCCCCAGCATTTT. Its protein is CASYSGQGKVSNQPQHF.

The rearrangement links TRBV6-2 or TRBV6-3 to TRBJ2-1; TRBD2 matches 12 bases. Per germline, CDR1 MNHEY and CDR2 SVGEGT. This CDR3 spans 16 amino acids. V dropped 5 bases and J dropped 6; count of bases not matched to a gene: 8. CDR3 bases: TGTGCCAGCAGTACCACCGGGACTAGCGGGTTCAATGAGCAGTTCTTC. It yields the protein CASSTTGTSGFNEQFF.

J is TRBJ2-7 and V is TRBV10-2; 9 bases agree with TRBD1. Trimming took 4 bases from V and 4 from J; bases not matched to a gene: 2. This CDR3 is 13 amino acids long. Germline-derived CDR1 and CDR2 are WSHSY and SAAADI. The DNA of the CDR3 is TGCGCCAGCAGTGGGGGACAGGGTTACGAGCAGTACTTC. Translating gives CASSGGQGYEQYF.

V and J are TRBV9 and TRBJ1-6; maybe TRBD1 (5 bases). Germline V gene lookup returns CDR1 SGDLS and CDR2 YYNGEE. Trimming left V 0 bases short and J 7 bases short, with 14 bases between. The length of the CDR3 is 16 residues. CDR3 loop: CASSVGGGVGNSPLHF. CDR3 nucleotides: TGTGCCAGCAGCGTAGGCGGGGGGGTAGGGAATTCACCCCTCCACTTT.

The V and J genes are TRBV7-9 and TRBJ2-7, with D uncertain. Germline V gene data show CDR1 as SEHNR and CDR2 as FQNEAQ (reference sequence). The V end was cut by 1 base, the J end by 0 bases, with 7 bases between. CDR3 length: 14 residues. CDR3 loop: CASSLGSYSYEQYF. In nucleotides, the CDR3 is TGTGCCAGCAGCTTAGGGTCCTACTCCTACGAGCAGTACTTC.

V gene TRBV5-4 combines with J gene TRBJ2-1; 10 bases agree with TRBD1. There are 15 residues in the CDR3. With V trimmed by 4 bases and J by 6 bases, 7 bases remained unmatched. CDR1 and CDR2 (germline): SGHNT, YYREEE (reference sequence). The CDR3: CASSQTGGGFNEQFF. The CDR3 bases are TGTGCCAGCAGCCAGACAGGGGGCGGGTTCAATGAGCAGTTCTTC.

The chain has TRBV4-1 and TRBJ1-5; D remains ambiguous. The CDR3 is 16 residues long. Per the germline V gene, CDR1 is MGHRA and CDR2 is YSYEKL. Trimming removed 0 bases at V and 3 bases at J, with 12 bases between. CDR3 in DNA: TGCGCCAGCAGCCAAGATCGGTGGGCAGTCAATCAGCCCCAGCATTTT. Protein sequence: CASSQDRWAVNQPQHF.

V is TRBV18 and J is TRBJ1-5; 10 bases fit TRBD1. V shed 6 bases, J shed 2 bases, and the junction held 7 bases outside the gene matches. CDR1 and CDR2 (germline): KGHSH, LQKENI. CDR3 size: 16 residues. CDR3 sequence reads: CASSQTGTGGNQPQHF. DNA for the CDR3: TGTGCCAGCTCTCAAACCGGGACAGGGGGCAATCAGCCCCAGCATTTT.

The J gene is TRBJ2-3, the V gene TRBV7-8; tentatively, D is TRBD2 (6 bases). Trimming took off 1 base at V and 0 bases at J, with 8 bases between the two ends. The length of the CDR3 is 15 residues. The V gene's germline CDR1 is SGHVS and CDR2 FQNEAQ. The CDR3 sequence: CASSLEGLSTDTQYF. The DNA for the CDR3 is TGTGCCAGCAGCTTAGAGGGACTTAGCACAGATACGCAGTATTTT.

The gene calls are TRBV5-8 and TRBJ1-1; maybe TRBD1 (5 bases). Germline V lookup: CDR1 SGHTS, CDR2 YDEGEE. Trimming took 3 bases from V and 0 from J, leaving 9 bases between them. The length of the CDR3 is 14 residues. This chain's CDR3 is CASSWGLLNTEAFF. CDR3 DNA sequence: TGTGCCAGCAGCTGGGGACTGTTGAACACTGAAGCTTTCTTT.

CDR3 protein: CASSSSPGNYGYTF. The CDR3 region has the DNA TGTGCCAGCTCCTCTTCGCCGGGGAACTATGGCTACACCTTC. J is TRBJ1-2 and V is TRBV18; D remains unclear. Per germline, CDR1 KGHSH and CDR2 LQKENI. The ends were cut back, 6 bases at V and 2 bases at J, with 13 bases in the middle. CDR3 size: 14 residues.

This clone showed up just once. At one boundary the junction diverges from the germline segment, which might be a read error. V gene TRBV12-3 or TRBV12-4 combines with J gene TRBJ2-3; no clear D. The CDR3 covers 13 residues. CDR3 sequence reads: CASSVASTDTQYF. CDR3 DNA sequence: TGTGCCAGCAGTGTAGCCTCCACAGATACGCAGTATTTT.

The chain couples TRBV7-2 to TRBJ1-2, with 10 bases lining up with TRBD1. V shed 5 bases and J 8 bases; nucleotides not matched to a gene: 14. The CDR3 runs to 16 residues. Germline CDR1 is SGHTA and CDR2 is FQGNSA. CDR3 residues: CASSLTTGGRRWGYTF. DNA of the CDR3: TGTGCCAGCAGCCTAACGACAGGGGGCAGGAGATGGGGCTACACCTTC.

The chain links TRBV12-3 or TRBV12-4 to TRBJ1-1; TRBD1 agrees at 9 bases. The CDR3 has 13 amino acids. V trimming: 8 bases; J trimming: 4 bases; junction bases outside the gene matches: 5. CDR3 loop: CASLKTGGTEAFF. The CDR3 nucleotides are TGTGCCAGCCTTAAGACAGGGGGCACTGAAGCTTTCTTT.